The sequence of this T cell receptor beta chain was determined in a study of shared clonotypes between healthy human individuals. Study results and caveats: Among a handful of donors, approximately 5.4% of naive CD4 clonotypes were found in common.

Sorted-subset replicate PCR reactions were performed with approximately 190 ng DNA, corresponding to tens of thousands of T cell genomes. Generated by immunoSEQ multiplex PCR, the TCRdb table keeps only in-frame clones and is missing some. Here the sample spans 2,100,000 or so clones, more than 90% being singletons. The count of this clone is one. Its matching antigen is unknown. The donors were all Caucasian adults (living in Nashville, Tennessee). The specimen was naive CD4+ T cells sorted from blood. Subset described: CD45RA+ positively selected. The clonotype originates from a man between 18 and 35 years old in good health.

DNA of the CDR3: TGTGCCAGCAGTGAATTTGGGGGCAATGAGCAGTTCTTC. Amino acids: CASSEFGGNEQFF. V usage is TRBV25-1 and J usage is TRBJ2-1; D may match TRBD1 or TRBD2 (5 bases each). V was pared by 1 base and J by 6 bases, with 7 bases between. The CDR3 is made up of 13 amino acids. The germline V gene encodes CDR1 MGHDK and CDR2 SYGVNS. The full variable domain, rest sourced from reference TRBV25-1 and TRBJ2-1, is EADIYQTPRYLVIGTGKKITLECSQTMGHDKMYWYQQDPGMELHLIHYSYGVNSTEKGDLSSESTVSRIRTEHFPLTLESARPSHTSQYLCASSEFGGNEQFFGPGTRLTVL.